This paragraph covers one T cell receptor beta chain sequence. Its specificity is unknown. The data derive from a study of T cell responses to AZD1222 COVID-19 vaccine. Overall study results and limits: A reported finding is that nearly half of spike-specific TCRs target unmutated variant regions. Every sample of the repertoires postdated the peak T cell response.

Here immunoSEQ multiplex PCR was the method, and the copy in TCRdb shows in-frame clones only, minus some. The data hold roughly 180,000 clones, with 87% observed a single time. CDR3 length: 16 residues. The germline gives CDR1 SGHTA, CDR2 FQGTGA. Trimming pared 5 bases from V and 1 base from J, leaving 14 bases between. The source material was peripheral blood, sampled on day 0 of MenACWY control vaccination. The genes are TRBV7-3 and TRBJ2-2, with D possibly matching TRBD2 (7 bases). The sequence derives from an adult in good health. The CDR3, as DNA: TGTGCCAGCAGCCCTGCGGGGGCGATGAACACCGGGGAGCTGTTTTTT. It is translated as CASSPAGAMNTGELFF.